Detailed here is one T cell receptor (beta chain). Its antigen is still unknown. In germline, CDR1 is SGHNT, CDR2 YYREEE (reference sequence). This CDR3 is built from 16 residues. V was clipped by 1 base and J by 0 bases, with 10 bases between them. This specimen belongs to a study of siplizumab effects on memory and regulatory T cells. Produced via immunoSEQ multiplex PCR; TCRdb's table is partial and in-frame only. The data contain nearly 85,000 clones, about 95% of them singletons. Findings and caveats of the study: Treatment with siplizumab left mappable alloreactive CD4+ clones averaging approximately 62% Treg-derived, compared with approximately 25% in controls. Only a minority of proliferating CD4+ or CD8+ clones had an assignable naive or memory phenotype, with roughly 75-97% lacking one. Sequences that were alloreactive and traceable to unstimulated CD4+ memory cells were significantly reduced by siplizumab. A small minority of alloreactive clones were mapped to unstimulated subsets.

The receptor comes from a human donor in good health. Sequenced: CD8+ T cells sorted from blood. The chain uses TRBV5-4 and TRBJ2-2, with a weak D call TRBD1 (6 bases). CDR3 bases: TGTGCCAGCAGCTTGATAACAGGGTCGAACACCGGGGAGCTGTTTTTT. Translation gives CASSLITGSNTGELFF.